These 25 T cell receptor beta chains came from one sample sequenced in a study of CD8 T cells in Susac syndrome. An amount of RNA that ranged from roughly 0.5 to 1 ug was reverse transcribed with random hexamers. Each CDR3 protein gets one entry after TCRdb re-called the immunoSEQ multiplex PCR reads with MiXCR. The sample lists around 80,000 distinct CDR3 sequences, approximately 96% occurring once. Sequenced: CD8+ T cells from PBMCs. These receptors originate from a human donor with Susac syndrome.

The chain employs TRBV7-9 and TRBJ2-5; 10 nucleotides agree with TRBD1. Trimming removed 5 bases from V and 4 bases from J; junction bases left unmatched: 7. This CDR3 region has 15 residues. Germline CDR1 reads SEHNR; CDR2 reads FQNEAQ (reference sequence). The CDR3 here is CASSPSTGGAETQYF. For the CDR3, the DNA is TGTGCCAGCAGCCCTTCGACAGGGGGCGCAGAGACCCAGTACTTC.

J is TRBJ2-1 and V is TRBV30; tentative D call: TRBD1 (6 bases). V dropped 7 bases and J dropped 5 bases, with 18 bases sitting between them. There are 14 residues in the CDR3. In germline, CDR1 is GTSNPN, CDR2 SVGIG (reference sequence). This CDR3 is CASPSRQANNEQFF. CDR3 sequence (DNA): TGTGCCTCCCCTTCCAGACAGGCCAACAATGAGCAGTTCTTC.

This chain links TRBV9 with TRBJ1-2, with D uncertain. Germline CDR1 reads SGDLS; CDR2 reads YYNGEE. Trimming took off 3 bases at V and 8 bases at J, with 8 bases between the two ends. This CDR3 comprises 11 residues. CDR3 bases: TGTGCCAGCAGCGCCAACGGGGGCTACACCTTC. It specifies CASSANGGYTF.

The chain has TRBV27 and TRBJ2-7; TRBD2 matches 8 bases. Germline V gene data show CDR1 as MNHEY and CDR2 as SMNVEV (reference sequence). V lost 5 bases and J lost 2; bases outside the gene matches: 2. The CDR3 is 13 amino acids. The CDR3 sequence: CASSPGLAYEQYF. The CDR3 region has the DNA TGTGCCAGCAGTCCGGGACTAGCCTACGAGCAGTACTTC.

The rearrangement links TRBV5-6 to TRBJ1-1; D call uncertain. CDR1 and CDR2 (germline): SGHDT, YYEEEE. CDR3 length: 13 amino acids. Trimming stripped 3 bases from V and 0 bases from J, with 6 bases between. The CDR3 loop reads CASSSIMNTEAFF. CDR3 DNA sequence: TGTGCCAGCAGCTCCATAATGAACACTGAAGCTTTCTTT.

The rearrangement links TRBV7-3 to TRBJ1-2; 8 bases are shared with TRBD1. CDR3 length equals 13 residues. Trimming at V came to 5 bases and at J to 7 bases, leaving 6 bases not matched to a gene. Looked up from germline, CDR1 is SGHTA and CDR2 is FQGTGA. In DNA form, the CDR3 reads TGTGCCAGCAGCCTAGACAGGGGCAGTGGCTACACCTTC. Translation gives CASSLDRGSGYTF.

In its sample, this clonotype was seen once. The CDR3 nucleotides read TGCAGTGCTAGGGACAGGTTCTCCTACGAGCAGTACTTC. This translates into CSARDRFSYEQYF. The chain is built from TRBV20-1 and TRBJ2-7, with 7 nucleotides matching TRBD1. The junction had 2 bases not matched to a gene; V was cut back by 3 bases and J by 0 bases. Germline V gives CDR1 DFQATT, CDR2 SNEGSKA (reference sequence). The CDR3 is 13 amino acids.

The chain links TRBV20-1 to TRBJ2-1; the D is unclear. V lost 3 bases and J 0 bases, leaving 18 bases between the germline ends. The length of the CDR3 is 17 residues. From germline, CDR1 is DFQATT and CDR2 SNEGSKA (reference sequence). The CDR3 DNA is TGCAGTGCTAGTGGTATTCGGTTGGCTAGCTCCTACAATGAGCAGTTCTTC. Residues: CSASGIRLASSYNEQFF.

The chain joins TRBV9 to TRBJ2-2, with 9 positions matching TRBD1. The length of the CDR3 is 16 residues. V was clipped by 0 bases and J by 5 bases; unmatched bases: 5. The germline V gene encodes CDR1 SGDLS and CDR2 YYNGEE. CDR3 residues: CASSVGGQGVTGELFF. DNA of the CDR3: TGTGCCAGCAGCGTAGGGGGACAGGGAGTGACCGGGGAGCTGTTTTTT.

The genes are TRBV3-1 and TRBJ2-3, with 9 bases fitting TRBD2. CDR1 and CDR2 (germline): LGHDT, YNNKEL (reference sequence). V shed 2 bases and J 2 bases; nucleotides not matched to a gene: 5. There are 16 residues in the CDR3. The CDR3 reads CASSQLLAGSTDTQYF. The DNA of the CDR3 is TGTGCCAGCAGCCAACTTCTAGCGGGATCCACAGATACGCAGTATTTT.

A few counts support this clonotype. CDR3 in amino acids: CASSLGKAFF. The CDR3 DNA follows: TGTGCCAGCAGTTTGGGGAAGGCTTTCTTT. This chain uses TRBV12-3 or TRBV12-4 with TRBJ1-1; no firm D call. CDR3 length equals 10 residues. Trimming pared 3 bases from V and 11 bases from J, leaving 7 bases between.

The CDR3, as DNA: TGCAGCGTGCCGTATGGTGAGCAGTTCTTC. Encoded protein: CSVPYGEQFF. The rearrangement links TRBV29-1 to TRBJ2-1; D is uncertain. V lost 6 bases and J lost 9, with 9 bases in between. Germline V gene sequence: CDR1 SQVTM, CDR2 ANQGSEA. This CDR3 comprises 10 residues.

The chain has TRBV11-1 and TRBJ2-5; unclear D gene. Trimming removed 6 bases at V and 0 bases at J, with 11 bases between. This CDR3 is built from 14 residues. The germline V gene has CDR1 SGHAT and CDR2 FQDESV (reference sequence). The CDR3 nucleotides are TGTGCCAGCAGTCCTAGGGCCTACCAAGAGACCCAGTACTTC. Protein product: CASSPRAYQETQYF.

The sample holds one count of this clonotype. The chain links TRBV20-1 to TRBJ2-7; the match to TRBD2 covers 8 bases. Trimming at V came to 4 bases and at J to 0 bases, leaving 8 bases not matched to a gene. The CDR3 is 15 amino acids. CDR1 DFQATT and CDR2 SNEGSKA come from the germline V gene (reference sequence). The DNA of the CDR3 is TGCAGTGCTAACATCCTAGCGGGCCTCTCCTACGAGCAGTACTTC. It translates to CSANILAGLSYEQYF.

CDR3 amino acids: CASSYSMGGPETQYF. In DNA, the CDR3 is TGTGCCAGCAGTTACTCGATGGGGGGGCCCGAGACCCAGTACTTC. V and J are TRBV6-5 and TRBJ2-5; D perhaps matches TRBD2 (7 bases). The CDR3 has 15 amino acids. Germline-derived CDR1 and CDR2 are MNHEY and SVGAGI. V lost 0 bases to trimming and J lost 5 bases, with 13 bases between them.

The chain recombines TRBV13 with TRBJ2-3; either TRBD1 or TRBD2 may supply D (5 bases each). This CDR3 region has 16 residues. Germline CDR1 PRHDT, CDR2 FYEKMQ (reference sequence). Deletions cut 5 bases from V and 2 bases from J, with 17 bases between. The CDR3 sequence is CASSPPGRLITDTQYF. CDR3 nucleotide sequence: TGTGCCAGCAGCCCGCCGGGACGGCTAATCACAGATACGCAGTATTTT.

The chain uses TRBV20-1 and TRBJ2-5; 7 bases fit TRBD2. CDR1 is DFQATT and CDR2 is SNEGSKA in the germline V gene (reference sequence). After removal of 7 bases from V and 2 bases from J, the junction contained 7 bases not matched to a gene. The CDR3 loop spans 13 amino acids. CDR3 DNA sequence: TGCAGTGTTCGAGCGGGATCACAAGAGACCCAGTACTTC. The encoded protein is CSVRAGSQETQYF.

This clonotype turned up a few times. The chain employs TRBV13 and TRBJ2-1; 9 bases match TRBD2. Germline V gene data show CDR1 as PRHDT and CDR2 as FYEKMQ (reference sequence). V gave up 2 bases and J gave up 4 bases; unmatched junction bases: 6. There are 16 residues in the CDR3. The CDR3 nucleotides read TGTGCCAGCAGCTTATACGCGGGGGGGCCGTACAATGAGCAGTTCTTC. It codes for CASSLYAGGPYNEQFF.

The chain joins TRBV14 to TRBJ2-1; D is undetermined. The CDR3 has 13 amino acids. Per germline, CDR1 SGHDN and CDR2 FVKESK. V was trimmed by 0 bases and J by 8 bases, leaving 8 bases between them. CDR3 in amino acids: CASSQEIADEQFF. The CDR3 DNA sequence: TGTGCCAGCAGCCAAGAGATAGCTGATGAGCAGTTCTTC.

The V call is TRBV13, the J call TRBJ2-2; no clear D. With 1 base removed from V and 6 bases from J, the gap between germline ends came to 3 bases. The CDR3 spans 12 residues. CDR1 is PRHDT, CDR2 FYEKMQ, per germline (reference sequence). The CDR3 sequence is CASSLAAGELFF. CDR3 DNA sequence: TGTGCCAGCAGCTTAGCGGCCGGGGAGCTGTTTTTT.

This clonotype was seen a single time. The V call is TRBV5-1, the J call TRBJ2-1; 8 nucleotides agree with TRBD1. The V gene's germline CDR1 is SGHRS and CDR2 YFSETQ. The CDR3 spans 17 residues. Trimming cost V 1 base and J 5 bases; bases outside gene matches: 11. This chain's CDR3 is CASSLTWRDRGNNEQFF. The CDR3 nucleotides are TGCGCCAGCAGCTTGACTTGGCGAGACAGGGGAAACAATGAGCAGTTCTTC.

This rearrangement joins TRBV4-3 to TRBJ1-2; the D is unclear. This CDR3 is 14 amino acids long. V lost 0 bases and J lost 6, with 11 bases in between. CDR1 is LGHNA, CDR2 YSLEER, per germline. CDR3 nucleotide sequence: TGCGCCAGCAGCCAAGATACGGCATTGAATGGCTACACCTTC. Protein sequence: CASSQDTALNGYTF.

The chain recombines TRBV15 with TRBJ1-5; no definite D call. CDR1 and CDR2 (germline): LNHNV, YYDKDF (reference sequence). V gave up 4 bases and J gave up 5 bases, with 15 bases separating them. The CDR3 totals 15 residues. CDR3 in amino acids: CATSTESAWDQPQHF. In nucleotides, the CDR3 is TGTGCCACCAGCACAGAATCAGCCTGGGATCAGCCCCAGCATTTT.

Notes on this clonotype: The junction differs from germline at one of its ends, possibly a read error. The rearrangement uses TRBV7-2 and TRBJ2-1; tentatively, D is TRBD2 (5 bases). Germline V gene lookup returns CDR1 SGHTA and CDR2 FQGNSA. CDR3 length: 13 residues. CDR3 DNA sequence: TGTGCCAGCAGCCTAGCTCCTGTGAGTGAGCAGTTCTTC. It specifies CASSLAPVSEQFF.

V is TRBV6-5 and J is TRBJ2-1, with 8 positions matching TRBD2. The CDR3 runs 14 residues. Germline V CDR1 and CDR2: MNHEY, SVGAGI. V shed 8 bases, J shed 2 bases, and the junction held 5 bases outside the gene matches. CDR3 nucleotides: TGTGCCAGCGGGACGGGACTAGCCTACAATGAGCAGTTCTTC. Encoded protein: CASGTGLAYNEQFF.